Following are 29 T cell receptor beta chains from one sample sequenced in a study of control samples from healthy donors and cancer patients. Profiled with immunoSEQ multiplex PCR; TCRdb holds only in-frame clones, not every one. The sample lists 120,000 to 150,000 clones, under 90% occurring once. Sequencing was carried out using blood. These receptors were obtained from a man aged 30-40 years in good health.

The gene calls are TRBV10-3 and TRBJ2-7; D may be TRBD1 (6 bases). In germline, CDR1 is ENHRY, CDR2 SYGVKD. The length of the CDR3 is 13 residues. The V end was cut by 6 bases, the J end by 4 bases, with 13 bases between. DNA of the CDR3: TGTGCCATCAGACCGGGACACATATACGAGCAGTACTTC. Protein sequence: CAIRPGHIYEQYF.

The V gene is TRBV4-3, the J gene TRBJ1-5; D might be TRBD1 (5 bases). Trimming left V 0 bases short and J 11 bases short, with 20 bases between. CDR3 size: 16 residues. Per the germline V gene, CDR1 is LGHNA and CDR2 is YSLEER. Here the CDR3 DNA reads TGCGCCAGCAGCCAAGATCCGGGCGGGGGTTCTGGGTCCCAGCATTTT. Translation: CASSQDPGGGSGSQHF.

In nucleotides, the CDR3 is TGTGCCAGCAGCGTCCTAGACGCCACCTCTCCCCTCCACTTT. Encoded protein: CASSVLDATSPLHF. This chain connects TRBV9 to TRBJ1-6; D uncertain. CDR1 is SGDLS and CDR2 is YYNGEE in the germline V gene. CDR3 length equals 14 residues. Between the trimmed V and J ends, which lost 2 bases and 13 bases, there was a span of 16 bases.

This clone showed up just a few times. J is TRBJ2-7 and V is TRBV27, with D perhaps TRBD1 or TRBD2 (5 bases each). CDR1 and CDR2 (germline): MNHEY, SMNVEV (reference sequence). V lost 3 bases, J lost 6 bases, and 21 bases lay in between. The CDR3 has 16 amino acids. CDR3 bases: TGTGCCAGCAGTTTTTCCCGGACAAACCCCCGGGGCGAGCAGTACTTC. This translates into CASSFSRTNPRGEQYF.

DNA of the CDR3: TGCGCCAGCAGCCAAGATCCCCTCCCGGGGTTGGGGGAATATGGCTACACCTTC. Translating gives CASSQDPLPGLGEYGYTF. The V call is TRBV4-1, the J call TRBJ1-2; TRBD1 is a possible D gene (5 bases). Germline CDR1 MGHRA, CDR2 YSYEKL. The CDR3 extends over 18 amino acids. Trimming pared 0 bases from V and 5 bases from J, leaving 22 bases between.

The J gene is TRBJ2-3, the V gene TRBV30; possible D gene TRBD1, 6 bases. V shed 3 bases and J shed 4 bases, with 17 bases lying between them. Germline V CDR1 and CDR2: GTSNPN, SVGIG (reference sequence). This CDR3 comprises 15 residues. This CDR3 reads CAWSPLGGAADTQYF. For the CDR3, the DNA is TGTGCCTGGAGCCCTTTAGGGGGAGCGGCAGATACGCAGTATTTT.

This rearrangement joins TRBV7-2 to TRBJ2-3; 8 bases match TRBD2. Trimming at V came to 5 bases and at J to 10 bases, leaving 8 bases not matched to a gene. The CDR3 contains 13 residues. The germline V gene has CDR1 SGHTA and CDR2 FQGNSA. Here the CDR3 reads CASSTKRGWAQYF. Written as DNA, the CDR3 is TGTGCCAGCAGCACTAAGCGGGGGTGGGCGCAGTATTTT. The full variable domain, in which reference TRBV7-2 and TRBJ2-3 provide the parts outside the CDR3, is GAGVSQSPSNKVTEKGKDVELRCDPISGHTALYWYRQSLGQGLEFLIYFQGNSAPDKSGLPSDRFSAERTGGSVSTLTIQRTQQEDSAVYLCASSTKRGWAQYFGPGTRLTVL.

The V call is TRBV7-9, the J call TRBJ1-2, with D possibly being TRBD1 (5 bases). This CDR3 contains 12 residues. V was pared by 6 bases and J by 13 bases, with 18 bases between. In germline, CDR1 is SEHNR, CDR2 FQNEAQ (reference sequence). The CDR3 here is CASSSSGPSPTF. The CDR3, as DNA: TGTGCCAGCAGTTCATCGGGACCTTCCCCCACCTTC. The variable domain in full, completed from reference TRBV7-9 and TRBJ1-2, reads DTGVSQNPRHKITKRGQNVTFRCDPISEHNRLYWYRQTLGQGPEFLTYFQNEAQLEKSRLLSDRFSAERPKGSFSTLEIQRTEQGDSAMYLCASSSSGPSPTFGSGTRLTVV.

This sequence joins TRBV7-3 and TRBJ2-3; possible D gene TRBD2, 5 bases. Trimming pared 5 bases from V and 2 bases from J, leaving 11 bases between. The germline V gene encodes CDR1 SGHTA and CDR2 FQGTGA. This CDR3 region has 14 residues. The CDR3 protein is CASSRRGNTDTQYF. Here the CDR3 DNA reads TGTGCCAGCAGCCGTAGAGGGAACACAGATACGCAGTATTTT.

The J gene is TRBJ1-2, the V gene TRBV29-1; D gene ambiguous. The germline V gene encodes CDR1 SQVTM and CDR2 ANQGSEA. This CDR3 contains 15 residues. V was trimmed by 4 bases and J by 4 bases, leaving 19 bases between them. CDR3 amino acids: CSVARAGSPVYGYTF. The CDR3 nucleotides are TGCAGCGTTGCCCGGGCCGGAAGCCCTGTCTATGGCTACACCTTC.

V and J are TRBV23-1 and TRBJ1-3; possible D gene TRBD1, 6 bases. TRBV23-1 is given ORF status, its function remaining uncertain. V gave up 0 bases and J gave up 0 bases, with 18 bases separating them. This CDR3 has 19 amino acids. The CDR3 DNA reads TGCGCCAGCAGTCAATCCGGGCCTGACCGGGACAACTCTGGAAACACCATATATTTT. It yields the protein CASSQSGPDRDNSGNTIYF.

The J gene is TRBJ1-2, the V gene TRBV18; 9 bases match TRBD1. Germline V lookup: CDR1 KGHSH, CDR2 LQKENI. This CDR3 has 15 residues. J was trimmed by 3 bases and V by 4 bases; bases with no gene match: 6. The CDR3 DNA sequence: TGTGCCAGCTCACTGCGGACAGGGGCTCACTATGGCTACACCTTC. Its translation: CASSLRTGAHYGYTF. The variable domain in full, with the rest retrieved from reference TRBV18 and TRBJ1-2, is NAGVMQNPRHLVRRRGQEARLRCSPMKGHSHVYWYRQLPEEGLKFMVYLQKENIIDESGMPKERFSAEFPKEGPSILRIQQVVRGDSAAYFCASSLRTGAHYGYTFGSGTRLTVV.

As to this clone: Other DNA sequences from this sample encode an identical CDR3 as well. The chain combines TRBV12-3 or TRBV12-4 with TRBJ2-7, with 7 positions matching TRBD2. The junction had 3 bases not matched to a gene; V was cut back by 4 bases and J by 6 bases. This CDR3 spans 12 amino acids. CDR3 nucleotide sequence: TGTGCCAGCAGTTCGGGACTACTCGAGCAGTACTTC. This gives the protein CASSSGLLEQYF.

The CDR3: CASSPQGRSNTGELFF. DNA of the CDR3: TGCGCCAGCAGCCCTCAGGGCAGGTCGAACACCGGGGAGCTGTTTTTT. The gene calls are TRBV4-1 and TRBJ2-2; perhaps TRBD1 as D (5 bases). Germline-derived CDR1 and CDR2 are MGHRA and YSYEKL. The V end was cut by 4 bases, the J end by 0 bases, with 12 bases between. The length of the CDR3 is 16 residues.

This clone was observed a few times. The chain links TRBV14 to TRBJ1-1; D perhaps matches TRBD1 (5 bases). Germline CDR1 SGHDN, CDR2 FVKESK. V lost 4 bases to trimming and J lost 4 bases, with 7 bases between them. The CDR3 contains 12 residues. CDR3 sequence reads: CASSRGFTEAFF. CDR3 in DNA: TGTGCCAGCAGCCGGGGGTTCACTGAAGCTTTCTTT.

Here the CDR3 DNA reads TGTGCCACCAGCAGAGACAGGAATACTAATGAAAAACTGTTTTTT. It is translated as CATSRDRNTNEKLFF. This sequence joins TRBV15 and TRBJ1-4; D unclear. V was pared by 0 bases and J by 2 bases, with 7 bases between. The CDR3 runs 15 residues. CDR1 LNHNV and CDR2 YYDKDF come from the germline V gene (reference sequence).

Comment on this clone: The junction does not match germline at one end; this may be a read error. The V gene is TRBV25-1, the J gene TRBJ2-7; weak D call: TRBD1 (6 bases). The CDR3 covers 11 residues. Germline V lookup: CDR1 MGHDK, CDR2 SYGVNS. As DNA, the CDR3 is TGTGCCAGCAGTGGAAACAGGGAGTTAATCTTC. It translates to CASSGNRELIF.

This chain joins TRBV2 and TRBJ1-1; TRBD1 aligns across 9 bases. The V gene end was trimmed by 6 bases and the J gene end by 2 bases; junction bases not matched to a gene: 1. Germline CDR1 SNHLY, CDR2 FYNNEI. The CDR3 sequence is 13 residues long. The CDR3 loop reads CASRGQGNTEAFF. In nucleotides, the CDR3 is TGTGCCAGCAGGGGACAGGGAAACACTGAAGCTTTCTTT.

This rearrangement joins TRBV15 to TRBJ2-1; perhaps TRBD2 as D (5 bases). V lost 0 bases, J lost 4 bases, and 16 bases lay in between. This CDR3 region has 17 residues. The V gene's germline CDR1 is LNHNV and CDR2 YYDKDF (reference sequence). CDR3 coding DNA: TGTGCCACCAGCAGAGATCCGGTGGCGGGTTTGTACAATGAGCAGTTCTTC. Its protein product is CATSRDPVAGLYNEQFF.

The CDR3 region is CASIAGGSYEQYF. The CDR3 nucleotides read TGTGCCAGCATAGCGGGGGGGTCCTACGAGCAGTACTTC. The chain is built from TRBV7-9 and TRBJ2-7; 11 bases are a match to TRBD2. Trimming at V came to 7 bases and at J to 1 base, leaving 0 bases not matched to a gene. The CDR3 is 13 amino acids. From germline, CDR1 is SEHNR and CDR2 FQNEAQ (reference sequence).

The table lists this clone with a few counts. V is TRBV6-5 and J is TRBJ2-7; TRBD1 agrees at 8 bases. This CDR3 is built from 14 residues. V shed 0 bases and J 4 bases; nucleotides not matched to a gene: 2. The germline V gene has CDR1 MNHEY and CDR2 SVGAGI. The CDR3 nucleotides are TGTGCCAGCAGTTACTCTAACAGGGGGTACGAGCAGTACTTC. Protein product: CASSYSNRGYEQYF.

This chain joins TRBV9 and TRBJ1-1, with 10 bases matching TRBD1. The CDR3 is made up of 19 amino acids. With V trimmed by 4 bases and J by 0 bases, 15 bases remained unmatched. The germline gives CDR1 SGDLS, CDR2 YYNGEE. Here the CDR3 DNA reads TGTGCCAGCAGCAATGAACCCGGACAGGGGGGCCCCATGAACACTGAAGCTTTCTTT. This sequence encodes CASSNEPGQGGPMNTEAFF. Based on the CDR3 plus reference TRBV9 and TRBJ1-1, the full variable domain is DSGVTQTPKHLITATGQRVTLRCSPRSGDLSVYWYQQSLDQGLQFLIQYYNGEERAKGNILERFSAQQFPDLHSELNLSSLELGDSALYFCASSNEPGQGGPMNTEAFFGQGTRLTVV.

The chain uses TRBV7-8 and TRBJ2-7; either TRBD1 or TRBD2 may fit D (5 bases each). The CDR3 extends over 13 amino acids. Germline CDR1 and CDR2: SGHVS and FQNEAQ. V lost 5 bases, J lost 3 bases, and 11 bases lay in between. CDR3 residues: CASSPDGGYEQYF. DNA of the CDR3: TGTGCCAGCAGCCCAGATGGGGGCTACGAGCAGTACTTC.

This chain joins TRBV7-9 and TRBJ2-3, with 10 nucleotides matching TRBD2. The CDR3 length is 16 residues. Germline V gene sequence: CDR1 SEHNR, CDR2 FQNEAQ (reference sequence). V trimming: 6 bases; J trimming: 4 bases; junction bases outside the gene matches: 10. CDR3 sequence reads: CASSTGTSAASDTQYF. CDR3 bases: TGTGCCAGCAGTACCGGGACTAGCGCCGCTTCAGATACGCAGTATTTT. Complete variable domain (other parts from reference TRBV7-9 and TRBJ2-3): DTGVSQNPRHKITKRGQNVTFRCDPISEHNRLYWYRQTLGQGPEFLTYFQNEAQLEKSRLLSDRFSAERPKGSFSTLEIQRTEQGDSAMYLCASSTGTSAASDTQYFGPGTRLTVL.

This chain joins TRBV7-3 and TRBJ2-7, with 7 bases lining up with TRBD1. This CDR3 has 13 amino acids. Germline CDR1 SGHTA, CDR2 FQGTGA. J gave up 5 bases and V 1 base, and 2 bases lay outside the gene matches. In DNA form, the CDR3 reads TGTGCCAGCAGCTTAAGAGGGGGCGACGAGCAGTACTTC. It encodes CASSLRGGDEQYF.

The chain recombines TRBV7-9 with TRBJ1-2; 7 bases map to TRBD1. J gave up 5 bases and V 5 bases, and 8 bases lay outside the gene matches. From germline, CDR1 is SEHNR and CDR2 FQNEAQ (reference sequence). This CDR3 has 14 amino acids. The chain's CDR3 is CASSPRDREYGYTF. For the CDR3, the DNA is TGTGCCAGCAGCCCCCGCGACAGGGAGTATGGCTACACCTTC. Complete variable domain (other parts from reference TRBV7-9 and TRBJ1-2): DTGVSQNPRHKITKRGQNVTFRCDPISEHNRLYWYRQTLGQGPEFLTYFQNEAQLEKSRLLSDRFSAERPKGSFSTLEIQRTEQGDSAMYLCASSPRDREYGYTFGSGTRLTVV.

The chain uses TRBV7-6 and TRBJ2-2; TRBD1 matches 9 bases. V trimming: 5 bases; J trimming: 3 bases; junction bases outside the gene matches: 4. This CDR3 contains 15 residues. The germline V gene has CDR1 SGHVS and CDR2 FNYEAQ. The CDR3 nucleotides are TGTGCCAGCAGCCCCGGACAGGGGCACACCGGGGAGCTGTTTTTT. This translates into CASSPGQGHTGELFF.

The V gene is TRBV28, the J gene TRBJ1-3, with D uncertain. V was trimmed by 5 bases and J by 7 bases, leaving 12 bases between them. The CDR3 is 13 amino acids. Germline V gene sequence: CDR1 MDHEN, CDR2 SYDVKM. The CDR3 reads CASSVRHVNTIYF. The DNA for the CDR3 is TGTGCCAGCAGTGTCCGACACGTCAACACCATATATTTT.

This clone appeared a single time. This chain connects TRBV6-5 to TRBJ2-3; 9 bases map to TRBD2. The V gene's germline CDR1 is MNHEY and CDR2 SVGAGI. V shed 10 bases and J 1 base; nucleotides not matched to a gene: 3. The CDR3 runs 13 residues. CDR3 sequence: CAISSGGTDTQYF. In DNA form, the CDR3 reads TGTGCCATCTCTAGCGGGGGCACAGATACGCAGTATTTT.